Reported below is one T cell receptor beta chain. This clone was counted a few times. Its antigen has not been determined. Base qualities are not provided; no much larger clone lies one nucleotide away. Using the deep immunoSEQ assay, TCR CDR3 regions were amplified from genomic DNA by multiplex PCR. Extracted genomic DNA from each cell subset was spread evenly across all wells of several immunoSEQ 96-well plates, with each plate serving as a replicate. Each replicate PCR for sorted subsets received about 200 ng genomic DNA, equal to tens of thousands of T cell genomes. The purified libraries were quantified using a Qubit 3.0 fluorometer, sized with a Bioanalyzer 2100, and then quantified again using the KAPA Library Quantification kit. A separate single-read 150-cycle Illumina NextSeq 550 flow cell was used to sequence each immunoSEQ 96-well plate. The authors processed their data as follows. Because the immunoSEQ output held only junctional sequences and lacked quality scores, the filtering could not match the filtering applied to full-length reads. To assign V/J genes and CDR3, sequences were annotated using PyIR, a Python wrapper for IgBLAST v1.9, with IMGT germline references. Any read was removed if the V/J assignment was weak (E-value above 1e-6), the CDR3 was missing, or the read contained stop codons, out-of-frame junctions, or ambiguous translated residues. V3J clonotypes were defined as sequences sharing an identical inferred V gene, J gene, and CDR3 amino acid sequence. Percentage overlap between repertoires was computed as shared unique clonotypes divided by the size of the smaller repertoire. Richness of each repertoire was evaluated using RTK rarefaction, the Chao1 estimator, and Recon v2.1 estimates of unobserved clonotypes. OLGA was used to compute generation probabilities for all TCRbeta clonotypes that the gDNA method yielded from four donors. The table comes from immuneACCESS by way of TCRdb, which keeps in-frame sequences with V and J called. Part of the clones is missing from these tables; in studies checked, under half for an unresolved V gene and the rest for unknown reasons. From that table come the V and J calls and clone size; the DNA was used to work out D and trimming. This sample has millions of clones in its table, and about 93% of those were observed once. The ten largest clones represent about 1.5% of the sample.

CD8 naive samples were obtained by positive selection for CCR7 among CD45RO-negative cells, yielding a CD45RA+CCR7+ population from which TemRA cells were excluded. Healthy HIV-negative adults with no recently reported acute infections or vaccinations were included as donors. All donors were Caucasian adults living in Nashville, Tennessee, USA. Blood was obtained by leukapheresis, after which PBMCs were separated by Ficoll-Histopaque density gradient centrifugation and cryopreserved in liquid nitrogen vapor phase. Analytical flow cytometry was used to check the purity and quantity of every magnetically sorted T cell population. Genomic DNA was isolated from every sorted fraction and measured by UV absorbance on a Nanodrop 2000c. This entry comes from a study of shared clonotypes between healthy human individuals (TCRdb year 2020). Looking at the study overall: Two women and a few men aged 18 to 49 years were included in the cohort. To increase sequencing depth and limit assay-specific biases, different laboratories used diverse techniques to prepare libraries and sequence TCR repertoires. To estimate repertoire size and how much clonotypes are shared between individuals, the study performed deep sequencing of blood TCR repertoires from five healthy adults. For each donor, three plates each were used for CD4 naive and CD4 memory, two plates were used for CD8 naive, and one plate was used for CD8 memory. Per donor, leukapheresis produced somewhere between about 0.9 and 9 billion PBMCs.

The CDR3 goes from the cysteine to the phenylalanine over 14 residues. Just CDR3 DNA is preserved here, 42 bases in frame from base 1. Via the germline V gene, CDR1 is MRHNA and CDR2 SNTAGT. Trimming accounts for 5 bases at V and 8 bases at J, while the number of junction bases matched to no gene is 11. Here is what the overall study found, with its caveats: Higher generation probabilities were observed for clonotypes shared by all four sorted-subset donors than for non-shared clonotypes. Even with the large sequencing depth, rarefaction of the sorted-subset datasets indicated that sequencing was incomplete. Sampling was restricted to blood, and TCR repertoires in tissue are likely to differ from TCR repertoires in blood. Based on pairwise subsampling, the degree of clonotype sharing among donors was expected to be affected by sequencing depth. The genetic and exposure-history diversity represented was limited by the small number of donors. When a handful of donors were compared, the shared fraction of clonotypes was about 5% for naive CD4, around 4% for naive CD8, more than 2% for memory CD4, and 0.35% to 0.4% for memory CD8. Estimated clonotype richness was generally larger for naive than for memory subsets.

The TCR originated in a man between 18 and 35 years old in good health. Some clones in this sample may be carry-over from other donors' samples. The specimen was naive CD8+ T cells from PBMCs. What the cell subset or site label conveys for this sample: CD45RA+CCR7+. The rearranged chain carries TRBV6-4 and TRBJ1-1, and 7 bases in between align with TRBD1. The nucleotide sequence is given as TGTGCCAGCAGTTCGACAGGGCCTCCATCGGAAGCTTTCTTT. Its protein product is CASSSTGPPSEAFF.